This T cell receptor beta chain was captured by sequencing in a study of shared clonotypes between healthy human individuals. General observations from the study: A few donors showed sharing of around 5.3% of naive CD4 clonotypes. Clonotypes not shared had lower generation probabilities than those common to all four donors.

Note on this clone: What it recognizes is unknown.

Here immunoSEQ multiplex PCR was the method, and the copy in TCRdb shows in-frame clones only, minus some. The sample lists about 2 million clones, 95% occurring once. Every donor, a Caucasian adult, lived in Nashville, Tennessee. The investigators split CD4+ cells into a CD45RA+ naive subset and a CD45RA-negative memory subset. The sequenced material came from naive CD4+ T cells sorted from blood. As to subset: CD45RA+ positively selected. This clonotype was obtained from a man younger than 30 in good health.

Here the CDR3 DNA reads TGTGCCAGTATGGCGGGGGGGCTTGGCGATACGCAGTATTTT. Protein: CASMAGGLGDTQYF. The gene calls are TRBV19 and TRBJ2-3; 9 bases map to TRBD2. V trimming: 7 bases; J trimming: 6 bases; junction bases outside the gene matches: 8. CDR3 length: 14 amino acids. Per the germline V gene, CDR1 is LNHDA and CDR2 is SQIVND (reference sequence).